This T cell receptor (beta chain) was captured by sequencing in a study of blood T cell repertoires in COVID-19. Study as a whole: COVID-19 samples collected from the United States, Italy and Spain covered acute and convalescent phases. Sample material is recorded as cDNA or gDNA derived from T cells, B-cell-depleted T cells, or PBMCs.

The CDR3 sequence is 12 residues long. V was clipped by 4 bases and J by 0 bases, with 3 bases between them. The V gene's germline CDR1 is SGHNT and CDR2 YYREEE (reference sequence). Under the authors' procedure: Reference gene primers were amplified, and this amplification served to estimate nucleated cell counts. The assay was immunoSEQ multiplex PCR, and TCRdb's table has in-frame clones only and misses some. That table supplies the V and J calls and clone size; D and trimming were determined from the DNA. The sample shows about 27,000 clones, approximately 80% of them seen only once. This clone was found a few times.

The specimen was peripheral blood. The V and J genes are TRBV5-4 and TRBJ2-3; D is unclear. The TCR originated in a man aged 70 or older with acute or convalescent COVID-19. CDR3 nucleotide sequence: TGTGCCAGCAGCCCGAGCACAGATACGCAGTATTTT. Translation: CASSPSTDTQYF.